Listed below are T cell receptor beta chains from one sample, sequenced in a study of cytomegalovirus exposure and HLA in healthy donors. Clones were sequenced by immunoSEQ multiplex PCR, and TCRdb holds only the in-frame ones, with some missing. In all, the sample yields tens of thousands of clones. Sequenced sample: PBMCs. The receptors derive from a woman in her 30s in good health and CMV-seropositive. Each CDR3 is given with its conserved first and last residue. D genes are given only for firm matches. Some rows have no size entry. The others give once, few or many, or a class for an expanded clone.

V	D	size	J	CDR3	DNA
TRBV6-5	TRBD2	-	TRBJ2-2	CASRSSGRELFF	TGTGCCAGCAGGTCTAGCGGCCGGGAGCTGTTTTTT
TRBV5-5	-	medium-sized	TRBJ1-4	CASSQGYGEKLFF	TGTGCCAGCAGCCAGGGGTATGGTGAAAAACTGTTTTTT
TRBV29-1	TRBD2	-	TRBJ2-5	CSVLGGALGETQYF	TGCAGCGTCTTGGGAGGGGCCCTCGGTGAGACCCAGTACTTC
TRBV4-1	-	-	TRBJ1-4	CASSQDPQGRRFF	TGCGCCAGCAGCCAAGATCCGCAGGGCCGCCGGTTTTTT
TRBV9	TRBD2	-	TRBJ2-6	CASSVGVRGNGANVLTF	TGTGCCAGCAGCGTGGGGGTGCGGGGGAATGGGGCCAACGTCCTGACTTTC
TRBV5-4	TRBD1	-	TRBJ2-7	CASSRGTGVTYEQYF	TGTGCCAGCAGCCGTGGGACAGGGGTTACGTACGAGCAGTACTTC
TRBV6-5	-	-	TRBJ2-7	CASSLGLTFYEQYF	TGTGCCAGCAGCCTGGGACTGACATTCTACGAGCAGTACTTC
TRBV11-3	-	-	TRBJ1-1	CASSATRPAFF	TGTGCCAGCAGCGCTACTCGCCCAGCTTTCTTT
TRBV18	-	-	TRBJ1-2	CASSARATGNYGYTF	TGTGCCAGCTCAGCACGGGCCACAGGGAACTATGGCTACACCTTC
TRBV28	TRBD1	-	TRBJ1-5	CASSFHGQGGNQPQHF	TGTGCCAGCAGCTTCCATGGACAGGGAGGCAATCAGCCCCAGCATTTT
TRBV29-1	TRBD1	-	TRBJ2-1	CSVRTGPQFF	TGCAGCGTTAGGACAGGGCCGCAGTTCTTC
TRBV11-1	-	-	TRBJ1-3	CASSVGGRIFSGNTIYF	TGTGCCAGCAGCGTCGGGGGGAGGATTTTCTCTGGAAACACCATATATTTT
TRBV5-1	-	-	TRBJ2-5	CASSLRETQYF	TGCGCCAGCAGCTTGCGGGAGACCCAGTACTTC
TRBV15	-	-	TRBJ2-5	CATSRGRGFQETQYF	TGTGCCACCAGCAGGGGCAGGGGTTTCCAAGAGACCCAGTACTTC
TRBV9	-	-	TRBJ1-4	CASSEGDTRATNEKLFF	TGTGCCAGCAGCGAGGGGGACACCCGTGCAACTAATGAAAAACTGTTTTTT
TRBV21-1	-	-	TRBJ1-1	CASSKTELYTEAFF	TGTGCCAGCAGCAAGACAGAGCTTTACACTGAAGCTTTCTTT
TRBV13	TRBD1	-	TRBJ2-3	CASHSGTGGLDTQYF	TGTGCCAGCCATTCCGGGACAGGGGGACTGGATACGCAGTATTTT
TRBV6-5	-	-	TRBJ1-2	CASSPTTDPEGYTF	TGTGCCAGCAGCCCTACGACAGACCCGGAGGGCTACACCTTC
TRBV5-6	-	-	TRBJ1-6	CASSSRPLGSPLHF	TGTGCCAGCAGCTCTCGACCCCTAGGTTCACCCCTCCACTTT
TRBV7-9	-	-	TRBJ1-5	CASSPAGGGNQPQHF	TGTGCCAGCAGCCCCGCCGGGGGAGGCAATCAGCCCCAGCATTTT
TRBV9	-	-	TRBJ2-7	CASSTHPSDTYEQYF	TGTGCCAGCAGCACCCACCCTAGCGACACGTACGAGCAGTACTTC
TRBV6-5	-	-	TRBJ1-1	CASSYSTSGEGTEAFF	TGTGCCAGCAGTTACTCGACTAGCGGGGAGGGAACCGAAGCTTTCTTT